Listed below are T cell receptor beta chains from one sample, sequenced in a study of spatial heterogeneity in lung cancer. TCRdb ran MiXCR on the 5' RACE reads and lists one entry per CDR3 protein. The data contain about 4,900 distinct CDR3 sequences, less than 35% of them singletons. Sequencing used lung tumor tissue, obtained at surgery. These receptor sequences come from a female donor with early-stage non-small cell lung cancer. The CDR3 runs from the conserved cysteine through the conserved F or W. D genes are given only for firm matches. Part of the rows lack a size; the others show once, few, many or a class for expanded clones.

cdr3_aa: CASSLSPFETQYF
cdr3_nt: TGTGCCAGCAGCTTATCCCCGTTTGAGACCCAGTACTTC
d_call: .
v_call: TRBV7-8
clone_size: medium-sized
j_call: TRBJ2-5

cdr3_aa: CASSSPRQMDIQYF
cdr3_nt: TGTGCCAGCAGTTCTCCTAGACAGATGGACATTCAGTACTTC
d_call: .
v_call: TRBV28
clone_size: medium-sized
j_call: TRBJ2-4

cdr3_aa: CASSEVNPNTEAFF
cdr3_nt: TGTGCCAGCAGTGAAGTGAACCCGAACACTGAAGCTTTCTTT
d_call: .
v_call: TRBV6-1
clone_size: medium-sized
j_call: TRBJ1-1

cdr3_aa: CASSPDTGADEQFF
cdr3_nt: TGTGCCAGCAGTCCCGACACGGGGGCGGATGAGCAGTTCTTC
d_call: .
v_call: TRBV27
clone_size: .
j_call: TRBJ2-1

cdr3_aa: CASSYPGGLTDTQYF
cdr3_nt: TGTGCCAGCAGCTATCCGGGGGGGCTCACAGATACGCAGTATTTT
d_call: TRBD2
v_call: TRBV7-8
clone_size: medium-sized
j_call: TRBJ2-3

cdr3_aa: CSVGAGEDTQYF
cdr3_nt: TGCAGCGTTGGGGCGGGAGAAGATACGCAGTATTTT
d_call: TRBD2
v_call: TRBV29-1
clone_size: .
j_call: TRBJ2-3

cdr3_aa: CASRRGDRGNQPQHF
cdr3_nt: TGTGCCAGCAGACGAGGGGACAGAGGAAATCAGCCCCAGCATTTT
d_call: TRBD1
v_call: TRBV2
clone_size: many
j_call: TRBJ1-5

cdr3_aa: CASSQRPAGPQHF
cdr3_nt: TGCGCCAGCAGCCAGAGGCCTGCGGGGCCCCAGCATTTT
d_call: .
v_call: TRBV4-3
clone_size: .
j_call: TRBJ1-5

cdr3_aa: CASSLDLGTYNEQFF
cdr3_nt: TGTGCCAGCAGCTTAGATTTAGGGACCTACAATGAGCAGTTCTTC
d_call: .
v_call: TRBV7-2
clone_size: medium-sized
j_call: TRBJ2-1

cdr3_aa: CASMDGQGYSPLHF
cdr3_nt: TGTGCCAGCATGGACGGACAGGGGTATTCACCCCTCCACTTT
d_call: TRBD1
v_call: TRBV2
clone_size: medium-sized
j_call: TRBJ1-6

cdr3_aa: CASSSSGFTDTQYF
cdr3_nt: TGCGCCAGCAGCTCAAGCGGGTTCACAGATACGCAGTATTTT
d_call: .
v_call: TRBV5-1
clone_size: medium-sized
j_call: TRBJ2-3

cdr3_aa: CSAAGTSAQFF
cdr3_nt: TGCAGTGCGGCCGGAACTAGTGCGCAGTTCTTC
d_call: .
v_call: TRBV20-1
clone_size: .
j_call: TRBJ2-1

cdr3_aa: CSVGDSVSYEQYF
cdr3_nt: TGCAGCGTTGGTGACTCGGTCTCCTACGAGCAGTACTTC
d_call: .
v_call: TRBV29-1
clone_size: few
j_call: TRBJ2-7

cdr3_aa: CASSLGFNEKLFF
cdr3_nt: TGTGCCAGCAGCTTAGGGTTTAATGAAAAACTGTTTTTT
d_call: .
v_call: TRBV7-2
clone_size: .
j_call: TRBJ1-4

cdr3_aa: CSVEEGNTGELFF
cdr3_nt: TGCAGCGTTGAAGAGGGGAACACCGGGGAGCTGTTTTTT
d_call: .
v_call: TRBV29-1
clone_size: many
j_call: TRBJ2-2

cdr3_aa: CASSPWDGANYGYTF
cdr3_nt: TGTGCCAGCAGTCCCTGGGACGGAGCTAACTATGGCTACACCTTC
d_call: .
v_call: TRBV28
clone_size: many
j_call: TRBJ1-2

cdr3_aa: CASSTRAVSKTQYF
cdr3_nt: TGTGCCAGTAGTACGCGGGCAGTTTCCAAGACCCAGTACTTC
d_call: .
v_call: TRBV19
clone_size: medium-sized
j_call: TRBJ2-5

cdr3_aa: CAWTGAAYNEQFF
cdr3_nt: TGTGCCTGGACAGGGGCTGCCTACAATGAGCAGTTCTTC
d_call: .
v_call: TRBV30
clone_size: .
j_call: TRBJ2-1

cdr3_aa: CASSARRTESLAKNIQYF
cdr3_nt: TGCGCCAGCAGCGCACGCCGGACAGAAAGCCTAGCCAAAAACATTCAGTACTTC
d_call: .
v_call: TRBV4-1
clone_size: medium-sized
j_call: TRBJ2-4

cdr3_aa: CSAILAGESYEQYF
cdr3_nt: TGCAGTGCTATTTTAGCGGGGGAGTCCTACGAGCAGTACTTC
d_call: TRBD2
v_call: TRBV20-1
clone_size: medium-sized
j_call: TRBJ2-7

cdr3_aa: CSARDFVAGVLEYF
cdr3_nt: TGCAGTGCTAGAGATTTCGTAGCGGGGGTTTTAGAGTATTTT
d_call: TRBD2
v_call: TRBV20-1
clone_size: many
j_call: TRBJ2-3

cdr3_aa: CAWQTGGIPYEQFF
cdr3_nt: TGTGCCTGGCAGACAGGGGGAATTCCGTATGAGCAGTTCTTC
d_call: TRBD1
v_call: TRBV30
clone_size: many
j_call: TRBJ2-1

cdr3_aa: CASSSTSGPGNEQFF
cdr3_nt: TGCGCCAGCAGCTCGACTAGCGGGCCGGGAAATGAGCAGTTCTTC
d_call: TRBD2
v_call: TRBV5-1
clone_size: medium-sized
j_call: TRBJ2-1

cdr3_aa: CASSLVAGTGELFF
cdr3_nt: TGTGCCAGCAGCTTGGTAGCGGGGACCGGGGAGCTGTTTTTT
d_call: TRBD2
v_call: TRBV5-5
clone_size: medium-sized
j_call: TRBJ2-2

cdr3_aa: CASSSRASGGNNEQFF
cdr3_nt: TGTGCCAGCAGCTCGCGAGCTAGCGGGGGGAACAATGAGCAGTTCTTC
d_call: TRBD2
v_call: TRBV7-2
clone_size: large
j_call: TRBJ2-1

cdr3_aa: CASSLGLGRFAETQYF
cdr3_nt: TGTGCCAGCAGCTTAGGTCTAGGCAGGTTTGCTGAGACCCAGTACTTC
d_call: .
v_call: TRBV7-2
clone_size: many
j_call: TRBJ2-5

cdr3_aa: CSASPGQGANYGYTF
cdr3_nt: TGCAGTGCTAGTCCGGGACAGGGGGCGAACTATGGCTACACCTTC
d_call: TRBD1
v_call: TRBV20-1
clone_size: medium-sized
j_call: TRBJ1-2

cdr3_aa: CAISESPREGQPQHF
cdr3_nt: TGTGCCATCAGTGAGTCGCCTCGTGAAGGTCAGCCCCAGCATTTT
d_call: .
v_call: TRBV10-3
clone_size: .
j_call: TRBJ1-5